These 5 T cell receptor beta chains share one sample of origin, sequenced in a study of OX40 agonist ivuxolimab in advanced cancers. Assay used: immunoSEQ multiplex PCR; TCRdb lists only in-frame clones, some missing. This table holds about 7,300 clones, roughly 76% found once. The source was CD4+ or CD8+ T cells sorted from blood, collected in a trial of the OX40 agonist ivuxolimab. Receptor source: an adult with an advanced solid tumor such as melanoma, head and neck, liver or kidney cancer.

This clone has more than one count but fewer than ten. This chain uses TRBV7-4 with TRBJ1-2, with unresolved D. Per the germline V gene, CDR1 is SGHVT and CDR2 is SQSDAQ. CDR3 length: 13 amino acids. V lost 5 bases to trimming and J lost 6 bases, with 13 bases between them. The CDR3 DNA follows: TGTGCCAGCAGCCCCAGCGTAGTCGATGGCTACACCTTC. Protein sequence: CASSPSVVDGYTF.

The J gene is TRBJ2-7, the V gene TRBV28; D might be TRBD2 (7 bases). The CDR3 is made up of 15 amino acids. Trimming pared 2 bases from V and 5 bases from J, leaving 16 bases between. Germline lookup yields CDR1 MDHEN and CDR2 SYDVKM. The CDR3 here is CASSLGGATPNEQYF. CDR3 DNA: TGTGCCAGCAGTTTAGGGGGGGCCACTCCCAACGAGCAGTACTTC.

This clone appeared a single time. V is TRBV7-9 and J is TRBJ2-5; TRBD2 agrees at 9 bases. The CDR3 spans 17 residues. Trimming at V came to 4 bases and at J to 4 bases, leaving 13 bases not matched to a gene. Germline V CDR1 and CDR2: SEHNR, FQNEAQ (reference sequence). The CDR3 protein is CASSSLAGFDPGETQYF. The CDR3 coding sequence is TGTGCCAGCAGCTCGCTAGCGGGGTTCGACCCGGGAGAGACCCAGTACTTC.

CDR3 residues: CASSIALPSRDRIYEQYF. CDR3 DNA: TGTGCCAGTAGTATAGCCCTCCCTTCGCGGGACAGAATCTACGAGCAGTACTTC. The V and J genes are TRBV19 and TRBJ2-7; D is possibly TRBD1 (7 bases). The CDR3 contains 18 residues. The V end was cut by 1 base, the J end by 3 bases, with 22 bases between. Germline-derived CDR1 and CDR2 are LNHDA and SQIVND (reference sequence).

The chain recombines TRBV6-1 with TRBJ2-1, with D perhaps TRBD2 (6 bases). Germline CDR1 MNHNS, CDR2 SASEGT. The ends were cut back, 2 bases at V and 5 bases at J, with 10 bases in the middle. The CDR3 has 14 residues. The CDR3 sequence is CASSESAGNNEQFF. The CDR3 DNA is TGTGCCAGCAGTGAATCGGCGGGGAACAATGAGCAGTTCTTC.